This is a list of T cell receptor beta chains from one sample in a study of blood T cells in healthy people across ages. TCRdb re-called the 5' RACE reads with MiXCR, one entry per CDR3 protein. Here the sample spans about 770,000 distinct CDR3 sequences, 44% being singletons. The source material was blood. The receptors stem from a man aged 60-69 years in good health. The CDR3 runs from the conserved cysteine through the conserved F or W. D genes are given only for firm matches. Clone size, where shown, is once, few, many, or a class for clones that have expanded.

j_gene: TRBJ1-3
v_gene: TRBV7-9
d_gene: TRBD1
abundance: NA
len: 20
CDR3nt: TGTGCCAGCAGCCGTCTTTATGGACAGGCTGTTGTGAGCTCTGGAAACACCATATATTTT
CDR3aa: CASSRLYGQAVVSSGNTIYF

j_gene: TRBJ1-4
v_gene: TRBV20-1
d_gene: NA
abundance: NA
len: 14
CDR3nt: TGCAGTGCCCAGCGCGGGCCGGCGGATGAAAAACTGTTTTTT
CDR3aa: CSAQRGPADEKLFF

j_gene: TRBJ1-1
v_gene: TRBV4-1
d_gene: NA
abundance: few
len: 13
CDR3nt: TGCGCCAGCAGAAGAGAGGGAAGTACTGAAGCTTTCTTT
CDR3aa: CASRREGSTEAFF

j_gene: TRBJ1-2
v_gene: TRBV2
d_gene: TRBD1
abundance: NA
len: 15
CDR3nt: TGTGCCAGCAGGATGACAGGGCCCTCTAACTATGGCTACACCTTC
CDR3aa: CASRMTGPSNYGYTF

j_gene: TRBJ2-4
v_gene: TRBV29-1
d_gene: NA
abundance: many
len: 13
CDR3nt: TGCAGCGTTGGTTGGGGAGGTGAGAACATTCAGTACTTC
CDR3aa: CSVGWGGENIQYF

j_gene: TRBJ2-7
v_gene: TRBV20-1
d_gene: NA
abundance: NA
len: 14
CDR3nt: TGCAGTGCTAGTCCCCGGGACCGAACCTACGAGCAGTACTTC
CDR3aa: CSASPRDRTYEQYF

j_gene: TRBJ2-6
v_gene: TRBV5-1
d_gene: NA
abundance: NA
len: 17
CDR3nt: TGCGCCAGCAGCATCGATGCCTTAGGGTCCGGGGCCAACGTCCTGACTTTC
CDR3aa: CASSIDALGSGANVLTF

j_gene: TRBJ2-3
v_gene: TRBV5-1
d_gene: NA
abundance: NA
len: 16
CDR3nt: TGCGCCAGCAGCATGCAGCAGCGCCTTAGCACAGATACGCAGTATTTT
CDR3aa: CASSMQQRLSTDTQYF

j_gene: TRBJ2-5
v_gene: TRBV12-3/TRBV12-4
d_gene: TRBD2
abundance: NA
len: 16
CDR3nt: TGTGCCAGCGTCCTCCTAGCGGGGGGATTCCAAGAGACCCAGTACTTC
CDR3aa: CASVLLAGGFQETQYF

j_gene: TRBJ1-4
v_gene: TRBV6-4
d_gene: TRBD1
abundance: NA
len: 16
CDR3nt: TGTGCCAGCAGATACGACAGGGGACGTAGAAATGAAAAACTGTTTTTT
CDR3aa: CASRYDRGRRNEKLFF

j_gene: TRBJ2-5
v_gene: TRBV12-3/TRBV12-4
d_gene: NA
abundance: NA
len: 19
CDR3nt: TGTGCCAGCAGTTTAGCGCTTCGTAGGGGGACTCGAGACCAAGAGACCCAGTACTTC
CDR3aa: CASSLALRRGTRDQETQYF

j_gene: TRBJ1-6
v_gene: TRBV4-1
d_gene: TRBD1
abundance: few
len: 18
CDR3nt: TGCGCCAGCAGCCAAGAAGTCCAACAGGGGATAAATAATTCACCCCTCCACTTT
CDR3aa: CASSQEVQQGINNSPLHF

j_gene: TRBJ2-2
v_gene: TRBV6-5
d_gene: TRBD1
abundance: NA
len: 16
CDR3nt: TGTGCCAGCAGTCCCGGACAGGGGCCCTACCCCGGGGAGCTGTTTTTT
CDR3aa: CASSPGQGPYPGELFF

j_gene: TRBJ2-6
v_gene: TRBV7-2
d_gene: NA
abundance: many
len: 16
CDR3nt: TGTGCCAGCAGCGCATGGATCGACTCTGGGGCCAACGTCCTGACTTTC
CDR3aa: CASSAWIDSGANVLTF

j_gene: TRBJ2-1
v_gene: TRBV6-1
d_gene: TRBD1
abundance: NA
len: 15
CDR3nt: TGTGCCAGCAGTGATACAGGGGGGTGGCACAATGAGCAGTTCTTC
CDR3aa: CASSDTGGWHNEQFF

j_gene: TRBJ2-1
v_gene: TRBV6-1
d_gene: TRBD2
abundance: few
len: 13
CDR3nt: TGTGCCAGCAAGGGACTAGCACACAATGAGCAGTTCTTC
CDR3aa: CASKGLAHNEQFF

j_gene: TRBJ2-4
v_gene: TRBV2
d_gene: NA
abundance: NA
len: 18
CDR3nt: TGTGCCAGCAGTGAAGCGTACGAAAGACTACTAGCCAAAAACATTCAGTACTTC
CDR3aa: CASSEAYERLLAKNIQYF

j_gene: TRBJ2-3
v_gene: TRBV18
d_gene: TRBD2
abundance: few
len: 16
CDR3nt: TGTGCCAGCTTAATCGGGACTAGCGGGCGCACAGATACGCAGTATTTT
CDR3aa: CASLIGTSGRTDTQYF

j_gene: TRBJ2-5
v_gene: TRBV7-9
d_gene: NA
abundance: NA
len: 16
CDR3nt: TGTGCCAGCAGCCCCTTAGGGGGGGTCGACCAAGAGACCCAGTACTTC
CDR3aa: CASSPLGGVDQETQYF

j_gene: TRBJ2-7
v_gene: TRBV7-2
d_gene: NA
abundance: NA
len: 14
CDR3nt: TGTGCCAGCAGCTTAGACGGGCGCTCCTACGAGCAGTACTTC
CDR3aa: CASSLDGRSYEQYF

j_gene: TRBJ2-7
v_gene: TRBV4-1
d_gene: NA
abundance: once
len: 15
CDR3nt: TGCGCCAGCAGCCCAGCCAACTCGGGAGAGGCCGAGCAGTACTTC
CDR3aa: CASSPANSGEAEQYF

j_gene: TRBJ2-5
v_gene: TRBV7-2
d_gene: TRBD2
abundance: NA
len: 15
CDR3nt: TGTGCCAGCAGCCCCCAGGGAGCGGGGTACAATGAGCAGTACTTC
CDR3aa: CASSPQGAGYNEQYF

j_gene: TRBJ2-2
v_gene: TRBV12-3/TRBV12-4
d_gene: TRBD1
abundance: NA
len: 15
CDR3nt: TGTGCCAGCAGAACCGGGACAGCGAACACCGGGGAGCTGTTTTTT
CDR3aa: CASRTGTANTGELFF

j_gene: TRBJ1-1
v_gene: TRBV20-1
d_gene: TRBD1
abundance: NA
len: 15
CDR3nt: TGCAGTGCTAGAGATCTCTTAGGGGGCAACACTGAAGCTTTCTTT
CDR3aa: CSARDLLGGNTEAFF

j_gene: TRBJ1-1
v_gene: TRBV6-6
d_gene: TRBD1
abundance: NA
len: 17
CDR3nt: TGTGCCAGCAGTCTAGGACAGGGGTCGAAGGCTATCGCTGAAGCTTTCTTT
CDR3aa: CASSLGQGSKAIAEAFF

j_gene: TRBJ2-1
v_gene: TRBV5-1
d_gene: TRBD2
abundance: once
len: 16
CDR3nt: TGCGCCAGCAGCTTGGTACTGGGGGGGGACTACAATGAGCAGTTCTTC
CDR3aa: CASSLVLGGDYNEQFF

j_gene: TRBJ2-3
v_gene: TRBV7-2
d_gene: NA
abundance: NA
len: 15
CDR3nt: TGTGCCAGCAGCATTAGCCCGAGGGGCACAGATACGCAGTATTTT
CDR3aa: CASSISPRGTDTQYF